The 9 T cell receptor beta chains given below trace back to one sample, sequenced in a study of siplizumab effects on memory and regulatory T cells. Sequencing used immunoSEQ multiplex PCR; TCRdb keeps in-frame clones, though not all of them. In the table there are approximately 92,000 clones, 85% to 95% of which are singletons. The source material was non-Treg CD4+ T cells sorted from blood. The origin of the receptors is a human donor in good health.

The table lists this clone with a count of one. The CDR3 loop reads CASSTGTGDSYEQYF. DNA of the CDR3: TGTGCCAGCAGCACAGGGACAGGGGACTCCTACGAGCAGTACTTC. This rearrangement joins TRBV11-3 to TRBJ2-7; 10 bases fit TRBD1. V dropped 5 bases and J dropped 0; count of bases not matched to a gene: 4. CDR3 length: 15 amino acids. Germline V gene data show CDR1 as SGHNT and CDR2 as YENEEA.

The J gene is TRBJ2-5, the V gene TRBV19; D remains ambiguous. Germline-derived CDR1 and CDR2 are LNHDA and SQIVND (reference sequence). CDR3 length: 13 amino acids. V was pared by 6 bases and J by 4 bases, with 12 bases between. CDR3 protein: CASRTTLSETQYF. Here the CDR3 DNA reads TGTGCCAGTAGAACGACTCTGTCAGAGACCCAGTACTTC.

This rearrangement joins TRBV28 to TRBJ2-3; either TRBD1 or TRBD2 may supply D (5 bases each). Deletions cut 2 bases from V and 4 bases from J, with 19 bases between. The CDR3 totals 17 residues. Germline V lookup: CDR1 MDHEN, CDR2 SYDVKM. The CDR3 bases are TGTGCCAGCAGTTTAGTCGAGGTTGGGGACCTGTCAGATACGCAGTATTTT. Translated: CASSLVEVGDLSDTQYF.

The CDR3 DNA reads as TGCGCCAGCAGCTTGGACGGGACTATCTTCACCGGGGAGCTGTTTTTT. Encoded protein: CASSLDGTIFTGELFF. The rearrangement joins TRBV5-1 to TRBJ2-2, with TRBD2 matching 7 bases. Trimming took 0 bases from V and 4 from J; bases not matched to a gene: 6. The CDR3 has 16 amino acids. Germline CDR1 is SGHRS and CDR2 is YFSETQ.

The J gene is TRBJ1-6, the V gene TRBV5-8; the D is unclear. The CDR3 loop spans 13 amino acids. CDR1 and CDR2 from the germline V gene are SGHTS and YDEGEE. V lost 5 bases to trimming and J lost 9 bases, with 12 bases between them. The CDR3: CASRRFEGSPLHF. The CDR3 DNA reads as TGTGCCAGCAGACGGTTCGAGGGTTCACCCCTCCACTTT.

J is TRBJ1-6 and V is TRBV5-1; D possibly corresponds to TRBD1 (5 bases). CDR1 SGHRS and CDR2 YFSETQ come from the germline V gene. The V gene lost 4 bases and the J gene lost 11 bases, with 19 bases spanning the gap. The CDR3 contains 15 residues. CDR3 nucleotide sequence: TGCGCCAGCAGCGAAGCATTATCGGGGCAGGCACCCCTCCACTTT. It translates to CASSEALSGQAPLHF.

The chain recombines TRBV7-6 with TRBJ2-7, with TRBD1 identical over 10 bases. Germline CDR1 SGHVS, CDR2 FNYEAQ. There are 14 residues in the CDR3. J gave up 5 bases and V 5 bases, and 6 bases lay outside the gene matches. As DNA, the CDR3 is TGTGCCAGCAGCCTCGGGACAGGGGTGAACGAGCAGTACTTC. It translates to CASSLGTGVNEQYF. Complete variable domain (other parts from reference TRBV7-6 and TRBJ2-7): GAGVSQSPRYKVTKRGQDVALRCDPISGHVSLYWYRQALGQGPEFLTYFNYEAQQDKSGLPNDRFSAERPEGSISTLTIQRTEQRDSAMYRCASSLGTGVNEQYFGPGTRLTVT.

The CDR3 spells CASREPSGRTLGNTIYF. CDR3 sequence (DNA): TGTGCCAGCAGGGAACCTTCGGGCCGTACTCTTGGAAACACCATATATTTT. The chain carries TRBV28 and TRBJ1-3; no firm D call. Deletions cut 6 bases from V and 3 bases from J, with 21 bases between. Germline CDR1 reads MDHEN; CDR2 reads SYDVKM. The CDR3 has 17 amino acids.

The V gene is TRBV9, the J gene TRBJ1-3; maybe TRBD1 (6 bases). Trimming shortened V by 3 bases and J by 8 bases, and 18 bases separated the two germline ends. CDR3 size: 15 residues. CDR1 SGDLS and CDR2 YYNGEE come from the germline V gene. The CDR3 region is CASSAYTGYMDTIYF. In nucleotides, the CDR3 is TGTGCCAGCAGCGCTTATACAGGGTATATGGACACCATATATTTT.